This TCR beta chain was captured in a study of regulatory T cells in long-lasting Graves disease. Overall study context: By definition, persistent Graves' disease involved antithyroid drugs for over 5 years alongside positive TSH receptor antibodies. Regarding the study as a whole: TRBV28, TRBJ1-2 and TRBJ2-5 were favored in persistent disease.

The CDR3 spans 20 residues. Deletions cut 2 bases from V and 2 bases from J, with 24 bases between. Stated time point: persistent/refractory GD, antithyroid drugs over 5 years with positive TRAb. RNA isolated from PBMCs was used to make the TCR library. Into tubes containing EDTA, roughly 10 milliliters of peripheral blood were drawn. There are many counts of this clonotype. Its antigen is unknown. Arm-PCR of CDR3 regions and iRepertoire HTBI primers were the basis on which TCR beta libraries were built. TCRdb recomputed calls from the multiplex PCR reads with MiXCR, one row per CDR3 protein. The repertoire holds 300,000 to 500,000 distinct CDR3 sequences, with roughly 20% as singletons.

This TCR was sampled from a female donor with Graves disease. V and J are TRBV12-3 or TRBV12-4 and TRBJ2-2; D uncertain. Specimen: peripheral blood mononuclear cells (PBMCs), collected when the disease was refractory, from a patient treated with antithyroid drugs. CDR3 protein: CASSLTKGTSPAANTGELFF. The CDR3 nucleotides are TGTGCCAGCAGTTTAACCAAAGGCACATCTCCGGCAGCAAACACCGGGGAGCTGTTTTTT.